Below are 18 T cell receptor beta chains sequenced from a single sample in a study of T-cell reconstitution after alpha-beta-depleted transplantation in children. Unique molecular identifiers featured in how the TCRbeta library was prepared. One entry per CDR3 protein, called by TCRdb with MiXCR from the PCR reads. This sample has approximately 16,000 distinct CDR3 sequences; around 5% occur once, and the top ten carry about 7%. The material sequenced was PBMCs, taken before TCRalphabeta/CD19-depleted stem cell transplant. All receptors derive from a boy aged 5-17 years with acute lymphoblastic leukemia, due to receive a stem cell transplant.

This clonotype showed up many times. The rearrangement uses TRBV9 and TRBJ1-2; D may be TRBD1 (6 bases). The V gene's germline CDR1 is SGDLS and CDR2 YYNGEE. Trimming shortened V by 3 bases and J by 4 bases, and 16 bases separated the two germline ends. CDR3 length equals 15 residues. DNA for the CDR3: TGTGCCAGCAGCGACCTAGGGGGTACCGTCTATGGCTACACCTTC. It codes for CASSDLGGTVYGYTF. Full variable domain (rest looked up from reference TRBV9 and TRBJ1-2): DSGVTQTPKHLITATGQRVTLRCSPRSGDLSVYWYQQSLDQGLQFLIQYYNGEERAKGNILERFSAQQFPDLHSELNLSSLELGDSALYFCASSDLGGTVYGYTFGSGTRLTVV.

This clonotype is deemed medium-sized. This chain joins TRBV20-1 and TRBJ2-7; no definite D call. The CDR3 length is 14 residues. V lost 6 bases to trimming and J lost 1 base, with 16 bases between them. Germline V gives CDR1 DFQATT, CDR2 SNEGSKA (reference sequence). The CDR3 DNA sequence: TGCAGTGCCCCCCAAGTAGAGAGGTCCTACGAGCAGTACTTC. Translation gives CSAPQVERSYEQYF.

This clonotype was observed at least ten times. The chain has TRBV10-3 and TRBJ1-1; possible D gene TRBD1, 5 bases. The CDR3 runs 14 residues. Looked up from germline, CDR1 is ENHRY and CDR2 is SYGVKD. Trimming took off 7 bases at V and 0 bases at J, with 12 bases between the two ends. The CDR3 here is CAINSRGVNTEAFF. In DNA form, the CDR3 reads TGTGCCATCAACTCACGGGGGGTGAACACTGAAGCTTTCTTT.

This clonotype has ten or more counts. The gene calls are TRBV5-4 and TRBJ2-1, with D uncertain. Trimming pared 0 bases from V and 5 bases from J, leaving 9 bases between. CDR3 length: 14 amino acids. Germline V gives CDR1 SGHNT, CDR2 YYREEE (reference sequence). The CDR3 loop is CASSLGTANNEQFF. The CDR3 region has the DNA TGTGCCAGCAGCTTGGGGACGGCCAACAATGAGCAGTTCTTC.

This clonotype is medium-sized within its sample. CDR3 in amino acids: CASSPGRGYTGELFF. CDR3 in DNA: TGTGCCAGCAGCCCAGGGAGGGGATACACCGGGGAGCTGTTTTTT. The chain recombines TRBV12-3 or TRBV12-4 with TRBJ2-2; 7 nucleotides line up with TRBD2. With V trimmed by 6 bases and J by 3 bases, 7 bases remained unmatched. This CDR3 is 15 amino acids long.

The table lists this clonotype with many counts. The chain employs TRBV3-1 and TRBJ1-2, with a possible D match to TRBD1 (5 bases). With 5 bases removed from V and 4 bases from J, the gap between germline ends came to 20 bases. The CDR3 is 16 residues long. Germline CDR1 and CDR2: LGHDT and YNNKEL (reference sequence). The CDR3 region has the DNA TGTGCCAGCAGCTATCTTCAGGGCACCTCTAGCTATGGCTACACCTTC. It encodes CASSYLQGTSSYGYTF.

This clonotype was recorded many times. V is TRBV12-3 or TRBV12-4 and J is TRBJ2-3; 11 bases are shared with TRBD2. This CDR3 is built from 13 residues. The V gene end was trimmed by 6 bases and the J gene end by 5 bases; junction bases not matched to a gene: 1. CDR3 protein: CASRGTSGDTQYF. In nucleotides, the CDR3 is TGTGCCAGCAGGGGGACTAGCGGAGATACGCAGTATTTT.

Ten or more counts support this clonotype. The chain uses TRBV19 and TRBJ2-5; D is possibly TRBD2 (6 bases). The CDR3 extends over 12 amino acids. CDR1 is LNHDA, CDR2 SQIVND, per germline (reference sequence). V was pared by 1 base and J by 7 bases, with 7 bases between. The CDR3 region is CASSIVSGTQYF. In nucleotides, the CDR3 is TGTGCCAGTAGTATAGTTAGCGGGACCCAGTACTTC.

This clonotype showed up many times. This sequence joins TRBV20-1 and TRBJ2-5, with D perhaps TRBD1 (5 bases). In germline, CDR1 is DFQATT, CDR2 SNEGSKA (reference sequence). Trimming stripped 6 bases from V and 2 bases from J, with 10 bases between. This CDR3 comprises 12 residues. The CDR3 is CSAHRQQETQYF. The CDR3 DNA follows: TGCAGTGCACACAGACAGCAAGAGACCCAGTACTTC.

By frequency in the sample, this clonotype is medium-sized. The gene calls are TRBV4-2 and TRBJ1-1; D remains unclear. Germline loops: CDR1 LGHNA, CDR2 YNFKEQ. The CDR3 is made up of 14 amino acids. Trimming cost V 1 base and J 1 base, with 7 bases left between them. The CDR3 nucleotides are TGTGCCAGCAGCCAAGTTTCAGGGAACACTGAAGCTTTCTTT. The encoded protein is CASSQVSGNTEAFF.

This clonotype came up many times. The rearrangement joins TRBV11-2 to TRBJ2-1, with D perhaps TRBD2 (5 bases). The CDR3 consists of 14 residues. Per germline, CDR1 SGHAT and CDR2 FQNNGV. V was shortened by 0 bases and J by 3 bases, with 6 bases between the two germline ends. Here the CDR3 reads CASSLERVYNEQFF. DNA of the CDR3: TGTGCCAGCAGCTTAGAGCGGGTCTACAATGAGCAGTTCTTC.

Ten or more counts support this clonotype. The chain links TRBV5-1 to TRBJ1-2, with 9 bases identical to TRBD1. The CDR3 has 14 amino acids. CDR1 is SGHRS and CDR2 is YFSETQ in the germline V gene. After removal of 2 bases from V and 3 bases from J, the junction contained 2 bases not matched to a gene. CDR3 bases: TGCGCCAGCAGCTTCCGACAGGGGGACTATGGCTACACCTTC. It encodes CASSFRQGDYGYTF. Looking up the rest from reference TRBV5-1 and TRBJ1-2 gives the full variable domain: KAGVTQTPRYLIKTRGQQVTLSCSPISGHRSVSWYQQTPGQGLQFLFEYFSETQRNKGNFPGRFSGRQFSNSRSEMNVSTLELGDSALYLCASSFRQGDYGYTFGSGTRLTVV.

This clonotype was picked up many times. The V and J genes are TRBV9 and TRBJ1-4, with TRBD1 matching over 9 bases. The length of the CDR3 is 16 residues. Losses at the gene ends were 2 bases for V and 7 bases for J; bases not matched to a gene: 9. Germline CDR1 and CDR2: SGDLS and YYNGEE. Here the CDR3 reads CASSVNTGGAGEKLFF. The CDR3 DNA reads TGTGCCAGCAGCGTTAATACAGGGGGCGCAGGTGAAAAACTGTTTTTT.

By sample share, this clonotype is medium-sized. This rearrangement joins TRBV12-3 or TRBV12-4 to TRBJ2-3; D is undetermined. Deletions cut 5 bases from V and 4 bases from J, with 7 bases between. The CDR3 has 12 residues. In DNA form, the CDR3 reads TGTGCCAGCAGTCCTGGCCCAGATACGCAGTATTTT. Its translation is CASSPGPDTQYF.

This clonotype was counted at least ten times. The chain couples TRBV12-3 or TRBV12-4 to TRBJ2-3, with D maybe TRBD2 (5 bases). The CDR3 sequence is 15 residues long. Trimming cost V 3 bases and J 2 bases, with 12 bases left between them. The CDR3 DNA reads as TGTGCCAGCAGTTTCACTCGGACTCTCACAGATACGCAGTATTTT. Translated, it gives CASSFTRTLTDTQYF.

The table lists this clonotype with many counts. The V gene is TRBV9, the J gene TRBJ2-5; D is possibly TRBD1 (5 bases). CDR1 is SGDLS and CDR2 is YYNGEE in the germline V gene. V gave up 4 bases and J gave up 2 bases, with 18 bases separating them. The CDR3 length is 16 residues. CDR3 nucleotides: TGTGCCAGCAGCTTCGTGGCAGGGTCTGGACAAGAGACCCAGTACTTC. Its translation: CASSFVAGSGQETQYF.

The sample holds many counts of this clonotype. CDR3: CASSPSSGGLLEQYF. In nucleotides, the CDR3 is TGTGCCAGCAGCCCATCTAGCGGGGGCCTACTCGAGCAGTACTTC. The chain links TRBV3-1 to TRBJ2-7, with TRBD2 matching 10 bases. The germline gives CDR1 LGHDT, CDR2 YNNKEL (reference sequence). The CDR3 has 15 residues. V was clipped by 4 bases and J by 6 bases; unmatched bases: 9.

Many counts were recorded for this clonotype. The chain joins TRBV14 to TRBJ1-1, with D unclear. V was trimmed by 1 base and J by 5 bases, leaving 8 bases between them. The CDR3 contains 13 residues. Germline CDR1 is SGHDN and CDR2 is FVKESK. The CDR3 region has the DNA TGTGCCAGCAGCCAAGCGGGCAGAACTGAAGCTTTCTTT. The encoded protein is CASSQAGRTEAFF.